The source of this T cell receptor (beta chain) is a study of response to subunit inactivated influenza vaccine. TCRdb passed the RT-PCR reads through MiXCR, listing each CDR3 protein once. This sample carries around 190,000 distinct CDR3 sequences, around an eighth of them seen once, and the ten largest clones take approximately 30%. Trimming cost V 0 bases and J 2 bases, with 9 bases left between them. Germline values: CDR1 SGHDT, CDR2 YYEEEE. The length of the CDR3 is 15 residues. This clonotype appeared a few times. The specimen comprised CD8+ T cells sorted from PBMCs, sampled roughly 5 days after vaccination. The source of this sequence is a middle-aged man who received an inactivated influenza vaccine. The rearrangement links TRBV5-6 to TRBJ1-5, with D perhaps TRBD1 (5 bases). CDR3 residues: CASSLGGDGNQPQHF. In DNA, the CDR3 is TGTGCCAGCAGCTTGGGAGGGGATGGCAATCAGCCCCAGCATTTT. Full variable domain (missing parts from reference TRBV5-6 and TRBJ1-5): DAGVTQSPTHLIKTRGQQVTLRCSPKSGHDTVSWYQQALGQGPQFIFQYYEEEERQRGNFPDRFSGHQFPNYSSELNVNALLLGDSALYLCASSLGGDGNQPQHFGDGTRLSIL.